In its sample, the clone carrying this T cell receptor (beta chain) was seen a few times. What it binds is not known. These data are taken from a study of beta chain features in type 1 diabetes. The overall study: The patient and healthy donor groups were comparable for age, gender and cell yields.

Cells sorted by CD45RO/CCR7/CD25/CD127/CD95/CD27 comprised CD4+ naive, central memory, regulatory and stem cell-like memory cells. cDNA synthesis used the whole RNA isolate, giving expressed TCRB sequences. Libraries were prepared by immunoSEQ multiplex PCR; TCRdb keeps only in-frame clonotypes and omits some of them. This repertoire shows some 110,000 clones, 16% found once; its top ten account for over 2%. Study observations and caveats: Reduced insertions and increased deletions marked VDJ junctions in type 1 diabetes patients. Sampled from patients, naive, central memory and Treg TCRB repertoires appeared more similar than those sampled from healthy donors. TCRB CDR3s were moderately but significantly shorter in Type 1 diabetes patients in all four CD4+ subsets.

The CDR3 sequence is 13 residues long. CDR1 and CDR2 (germline): SGHTA, FQGTGA. V was shortened by 3 bases and J by 3 bases, with 8 bases between the two germline ends. The clonotype comes from a young man with type 1 diabetes. Input material: central memory CD4+ T cells from blood. The chain has TRBV7-3 and TRBJ2-5; weak D call: TRBD1 (5 bases). CDR3 nucleotides: TGTGCCAGCAGCTTGAGCAGGGAAGAGACCCAGTACTTC. As protein: CASSLSREETQYF. The variable domain in full, completed from reference TRBV7-3 and TRBJ2-5, reads GAGVSQTPSNKVTEKGKYVELRCDPISGHTALYWYRQSLGQGPEFLIYFQGTGAADDSGLPNDRFFAVRPEGSVSTLKIQRTERGDSAVYLCASSLSREETQYFGPGTRLLVL.